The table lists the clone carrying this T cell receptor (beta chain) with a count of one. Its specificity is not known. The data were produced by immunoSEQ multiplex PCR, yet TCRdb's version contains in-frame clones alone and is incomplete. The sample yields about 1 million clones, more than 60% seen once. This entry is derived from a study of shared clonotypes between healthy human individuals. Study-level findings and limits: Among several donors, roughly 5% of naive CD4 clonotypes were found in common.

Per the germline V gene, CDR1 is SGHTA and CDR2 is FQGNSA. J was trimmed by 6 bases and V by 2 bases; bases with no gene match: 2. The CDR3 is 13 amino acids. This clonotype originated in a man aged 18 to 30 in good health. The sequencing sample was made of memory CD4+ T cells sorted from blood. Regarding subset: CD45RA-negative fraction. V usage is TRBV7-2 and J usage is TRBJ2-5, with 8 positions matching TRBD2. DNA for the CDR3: TGTGCCAGCAGCTTAAATAGCGGGAAGACCCAGTACTTC. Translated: CASSLNSGKTQYF.